The clone carrying this T cell receptor (beta chain) was seen just once. Assay: immunoSEQ multiplex PCR; the TCRdb copy retains only in-frame clones and omits some. The sample holds 75,000 to 100,000 clones, 81% seen once. The sample belongs to a study of blood T cell repertoires in COVID-19. CDR3 length: 15 residues. From germline, CDR1 is MNHEY and CDR2 SMNVEV (reference sequence). V was shortened by 5 bases and J by 4 bases, with 17 bases between the two germline ends. V is TRBV27 and J is TRBJ1-2, with a tentative D call TRBD1 (6 bases). Material: peripheral blood. This clonotype was sampled from a woman aged 80 or older with acute or convalescent COVID-19. The CDR3 loop reads CASSTLTGTSYGYTF. The CDR3 DNA sequence: TGTGCCAGCAGTACCCTAACCGGGACATCCTATGGCTACACCTTC.